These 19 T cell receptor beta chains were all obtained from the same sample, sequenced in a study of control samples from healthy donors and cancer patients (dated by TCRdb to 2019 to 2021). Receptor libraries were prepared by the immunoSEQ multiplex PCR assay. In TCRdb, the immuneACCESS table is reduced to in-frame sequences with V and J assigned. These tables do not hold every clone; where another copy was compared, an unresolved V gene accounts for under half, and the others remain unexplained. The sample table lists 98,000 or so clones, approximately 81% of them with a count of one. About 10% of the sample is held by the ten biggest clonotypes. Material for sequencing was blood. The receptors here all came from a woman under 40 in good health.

Here the CDR3 DNA reads TGTGCCAGCAGCCAAGTTGAATCCGAGCAGTACTTC. It specifies CASSQVESEQYF. The rearrangement uses TRBV3-1 (or the pseudogene TRBV3-2) and TRBJ2-7, with no clear D. The V and J ends lost 1 base and 6 bases respectively, with 7 bases between them. The CDR3 length is 12 residues. Germline V gene sequence: CDR1 LGHDT, CDR2 YNNKEL (reference sequence).

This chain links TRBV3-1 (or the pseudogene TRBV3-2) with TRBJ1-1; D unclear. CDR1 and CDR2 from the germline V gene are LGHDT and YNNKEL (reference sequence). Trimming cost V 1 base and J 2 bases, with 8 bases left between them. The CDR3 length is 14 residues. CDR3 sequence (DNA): TGTGCCAGCAGCCAAGTCGAGGGTAACACTGAAGCTTTCTTT. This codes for CASSQVEGNTEAFF.

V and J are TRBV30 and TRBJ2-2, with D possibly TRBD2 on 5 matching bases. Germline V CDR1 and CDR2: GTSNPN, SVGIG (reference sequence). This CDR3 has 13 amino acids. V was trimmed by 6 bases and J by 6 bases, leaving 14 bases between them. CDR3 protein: CACSETESGELFF. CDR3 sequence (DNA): TGTGCCTGTAGCGAGACGGAGTCCGGGGAGCTGTTTTTT.

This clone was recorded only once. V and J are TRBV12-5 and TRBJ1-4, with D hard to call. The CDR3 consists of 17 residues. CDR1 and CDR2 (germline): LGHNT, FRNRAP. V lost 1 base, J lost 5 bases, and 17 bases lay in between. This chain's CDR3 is CASGLAPTRSENEKLFF. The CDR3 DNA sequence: TGTGCTAGTGGTTTGGCGCCTACTAGGAGCGAGAATGAAAAACTGTTTTTT.

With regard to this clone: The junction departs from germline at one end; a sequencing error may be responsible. The CDR3 DNA reads TGTGCCAGCAGCCGGACCTCCAATAATTCACCCCTCCACTTT. It is translated as CASSRTSNNSPLHF. The chain employs TRBV7-2 and TRBJ1-6; D not resolved. The CDR3 is 14 residues long. Germline CDR1 reads SGHTA; CDR2 reads FQGNSA.

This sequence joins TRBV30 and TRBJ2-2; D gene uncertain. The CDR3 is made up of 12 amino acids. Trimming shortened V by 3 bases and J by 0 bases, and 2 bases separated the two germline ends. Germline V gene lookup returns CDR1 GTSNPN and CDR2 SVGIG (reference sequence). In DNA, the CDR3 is TGTGCCTGGAGCGCGAACACCGGGGAGCTGTTTTTT. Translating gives CAWSANTGELFF.

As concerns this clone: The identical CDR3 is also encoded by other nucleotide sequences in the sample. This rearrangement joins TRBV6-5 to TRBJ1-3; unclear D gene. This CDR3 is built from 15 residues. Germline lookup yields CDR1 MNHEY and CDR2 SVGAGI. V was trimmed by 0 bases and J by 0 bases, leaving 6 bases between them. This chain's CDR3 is CASSYSGISGNTIYF. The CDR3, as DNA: TGTGCCAGCAGTTACTCGGGCATCTCTGGAAACACCATATATTTT.

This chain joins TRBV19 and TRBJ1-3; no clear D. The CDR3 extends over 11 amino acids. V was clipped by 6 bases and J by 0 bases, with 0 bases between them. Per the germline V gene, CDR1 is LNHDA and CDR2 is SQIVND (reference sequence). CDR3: CASSSGNTIYF. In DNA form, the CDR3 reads TGTGCCAGTAGCTCTGGAAACACCATATATTTT.

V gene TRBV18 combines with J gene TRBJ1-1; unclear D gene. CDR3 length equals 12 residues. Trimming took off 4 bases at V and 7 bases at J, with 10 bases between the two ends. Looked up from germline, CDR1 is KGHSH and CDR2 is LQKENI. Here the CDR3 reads CASSLYQDEAFF. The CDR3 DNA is TGTGCCAGCTCACTCTACCAGGATGAAGCTTTCTTT. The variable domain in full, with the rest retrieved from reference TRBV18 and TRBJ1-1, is NAGVMQNPRHLVRRRGQEARLRCSPMKGHSHVYWYRQLPEEGLKFMVYLQKENIIDESGMPKERFSAEFPKEGPSILRIQQVVRGDSAAYFCASSLYQDEAFFGQGTRLTVV.

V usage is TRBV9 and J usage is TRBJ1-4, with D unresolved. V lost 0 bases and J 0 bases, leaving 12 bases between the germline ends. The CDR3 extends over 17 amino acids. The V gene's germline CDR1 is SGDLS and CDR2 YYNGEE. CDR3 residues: CASSVGQAFTTNEKLFF. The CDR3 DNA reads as TGTGCCAGCAGCGTAGGGCAGGCCTTCACAACTAATGAAAAACTGTTTTTT.

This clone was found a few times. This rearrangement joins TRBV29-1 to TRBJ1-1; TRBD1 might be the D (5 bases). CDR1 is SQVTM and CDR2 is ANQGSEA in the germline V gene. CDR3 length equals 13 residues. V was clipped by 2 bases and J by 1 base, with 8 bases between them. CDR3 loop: CSVESQGNTEAFF. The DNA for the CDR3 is TGCAGCGTTGAATCCCAGGGGAACACTGAAGCTTTCTTT.

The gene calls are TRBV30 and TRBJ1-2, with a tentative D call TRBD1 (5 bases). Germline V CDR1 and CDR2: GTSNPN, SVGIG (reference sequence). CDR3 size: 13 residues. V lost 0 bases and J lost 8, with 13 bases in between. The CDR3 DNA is TGTGCCTGGAGTGTATCCAGGGCCGGCGGCTACACCTTC. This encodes CAWSVSRAGGYTF. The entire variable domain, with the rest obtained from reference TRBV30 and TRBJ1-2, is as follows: SQTIHQWPATLVQPVGSPLSLECTVEGTSNPNLYWYRQAAGRGLQLLFYSVGIGQISSEVPQNLSASRPQDRQFILSSKKLLLSDSGFYLCAWSVSRAGGYTFGSGTRLTVV.

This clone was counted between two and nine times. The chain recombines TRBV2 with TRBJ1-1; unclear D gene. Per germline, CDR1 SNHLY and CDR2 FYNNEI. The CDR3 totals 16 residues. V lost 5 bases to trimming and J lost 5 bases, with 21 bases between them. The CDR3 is CASSRQVRPGGTEAFF. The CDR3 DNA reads TGTGCCAGCAGTAGGCAGGTTAGGCCCGGTGGGACTGAAGCTTTCTTT.

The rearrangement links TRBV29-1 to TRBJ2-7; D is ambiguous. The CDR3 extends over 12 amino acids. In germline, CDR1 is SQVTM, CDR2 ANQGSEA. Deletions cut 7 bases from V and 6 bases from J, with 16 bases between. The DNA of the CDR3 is TGCAGCGCCCCTCGTCCCGGCGGCGAGCAGTACTTC. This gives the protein CSAPRPGGEQYF.

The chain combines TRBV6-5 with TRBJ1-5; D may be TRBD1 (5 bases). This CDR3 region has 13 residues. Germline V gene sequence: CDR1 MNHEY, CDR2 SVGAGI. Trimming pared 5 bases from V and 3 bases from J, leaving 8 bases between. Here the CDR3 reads CASSQGPNQPQHF. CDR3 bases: TGTGCCAGCAGTCAGGGACCCAATCAGCCCCAGCATTTT.

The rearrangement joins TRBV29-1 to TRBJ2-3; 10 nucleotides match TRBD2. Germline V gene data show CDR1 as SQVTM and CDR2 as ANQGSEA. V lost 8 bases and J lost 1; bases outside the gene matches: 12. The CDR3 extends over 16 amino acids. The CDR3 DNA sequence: TGCAGCTCCTCCCGGCCGCTAGCGGGGGGCACAGATACGCAGTATTTT. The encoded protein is CSSSRPLAGGTDTQYF.

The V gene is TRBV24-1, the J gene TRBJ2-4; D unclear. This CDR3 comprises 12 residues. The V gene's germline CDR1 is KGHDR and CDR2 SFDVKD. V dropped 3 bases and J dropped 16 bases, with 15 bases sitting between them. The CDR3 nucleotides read TGTGCCACCAGTGATAGGGCCGGCCTACGATACTTC. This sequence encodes CATSDRAGLRYF.

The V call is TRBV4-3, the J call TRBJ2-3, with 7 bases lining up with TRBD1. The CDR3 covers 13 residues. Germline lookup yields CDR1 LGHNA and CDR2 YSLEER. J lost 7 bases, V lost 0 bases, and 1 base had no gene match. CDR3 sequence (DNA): TGCGCCAGCAGCCAAGAGACAGGGTATACGCAGTATTTT. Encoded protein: CASSQETGYTQYF.

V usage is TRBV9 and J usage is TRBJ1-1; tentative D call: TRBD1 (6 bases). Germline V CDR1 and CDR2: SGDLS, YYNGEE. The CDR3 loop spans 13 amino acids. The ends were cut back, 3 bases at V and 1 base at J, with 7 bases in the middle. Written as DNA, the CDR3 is TGTGCCAGCAGCGCCAGGGGGAACACTGAAGCTTTCTTT. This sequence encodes CASSARGNTEAFF.